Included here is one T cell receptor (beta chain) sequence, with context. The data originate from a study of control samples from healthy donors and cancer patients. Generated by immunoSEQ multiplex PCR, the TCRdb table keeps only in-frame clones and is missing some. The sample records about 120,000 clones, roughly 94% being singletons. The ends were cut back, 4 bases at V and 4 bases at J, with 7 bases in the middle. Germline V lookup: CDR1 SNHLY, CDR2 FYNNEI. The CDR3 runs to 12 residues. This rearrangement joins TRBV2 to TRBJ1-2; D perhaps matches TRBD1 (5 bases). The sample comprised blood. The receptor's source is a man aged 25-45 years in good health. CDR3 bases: TGTGCCAGCAGTGGGGGCAGCTATGGCTACACCTTC. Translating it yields CASSGGSYGYTF.